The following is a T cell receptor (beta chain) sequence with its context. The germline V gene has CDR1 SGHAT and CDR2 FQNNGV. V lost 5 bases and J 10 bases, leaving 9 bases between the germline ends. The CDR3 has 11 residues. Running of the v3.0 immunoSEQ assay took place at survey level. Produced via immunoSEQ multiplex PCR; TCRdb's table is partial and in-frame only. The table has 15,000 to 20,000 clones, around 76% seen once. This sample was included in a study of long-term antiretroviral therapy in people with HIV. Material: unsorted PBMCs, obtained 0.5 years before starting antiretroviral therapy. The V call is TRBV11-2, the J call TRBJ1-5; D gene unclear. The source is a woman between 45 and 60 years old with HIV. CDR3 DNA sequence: TGTGCCAGCAGCCGGGGTGTTCCCCAGCATTTT. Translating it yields CASSRGVPQHF. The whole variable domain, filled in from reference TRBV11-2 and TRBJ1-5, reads EAGVAQSPRYKIIEKRQSVAFWCNPISGHATLYWYQQILGQGPKLLIQFQNNGVVDDSQLPKDRFSAERLKGVDSTLKIQPAKLEDSAVYLCASSRGVPQHFGDGTRLSIL.